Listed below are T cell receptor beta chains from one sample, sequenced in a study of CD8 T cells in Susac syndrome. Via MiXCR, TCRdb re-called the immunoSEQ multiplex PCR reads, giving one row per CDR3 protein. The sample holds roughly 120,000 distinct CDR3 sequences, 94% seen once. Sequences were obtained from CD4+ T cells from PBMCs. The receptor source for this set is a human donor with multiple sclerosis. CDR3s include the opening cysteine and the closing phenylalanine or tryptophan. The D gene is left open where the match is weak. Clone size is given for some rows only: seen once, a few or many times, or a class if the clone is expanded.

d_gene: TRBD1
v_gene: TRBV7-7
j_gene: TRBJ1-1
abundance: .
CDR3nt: TGTGCTAGCAGCTTAGCGACAGGGACTGAAGCTTTCTTT
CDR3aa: CASSLATGTEAFF

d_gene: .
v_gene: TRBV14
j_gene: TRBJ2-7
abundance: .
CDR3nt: TGTGCCAGCAGCCAAGATCATACTGCAGGCGAGCAGTACTTC
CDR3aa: CASSQDHTAGEQYF

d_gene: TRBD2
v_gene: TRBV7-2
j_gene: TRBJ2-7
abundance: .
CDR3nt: TGTGCCAGCAGCTTATCGGTCCGCGGGGGGCTAGGGGAGCAGTACTTC
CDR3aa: CASSLSVRGGLGEQYF

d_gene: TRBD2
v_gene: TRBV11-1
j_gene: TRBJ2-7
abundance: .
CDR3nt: TGTGCCAGCAGTACCCATTCTAGCGGGAGCTACGAGCAGTACTTC
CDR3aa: CASSTHSSGSYEQYF

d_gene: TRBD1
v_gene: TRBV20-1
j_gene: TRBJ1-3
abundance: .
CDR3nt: TGCAGTGCTGGACAGGCGAACTCTGGAAACACCATATATTTT
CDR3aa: CSAGQANSGNTIYF

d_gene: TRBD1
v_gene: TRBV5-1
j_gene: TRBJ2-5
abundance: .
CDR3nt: TGCGCCAGCAGCTTGGGGGGGCAGGGGGCCGAGACCCAGTACTTC
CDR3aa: CASSLGGQGAETQYF

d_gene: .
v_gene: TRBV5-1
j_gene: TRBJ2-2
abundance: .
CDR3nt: TGCGCCAGCAGCTTAGTCCCCACCGGGGAGCTGTTTTTT
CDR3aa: CASSLVPTGELFF

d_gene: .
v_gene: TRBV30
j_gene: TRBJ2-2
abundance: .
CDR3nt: TGTGCCTGGAGGGTGAACACCGGGGAGCTGTTTTTT
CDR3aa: CAWRVNTGELFF

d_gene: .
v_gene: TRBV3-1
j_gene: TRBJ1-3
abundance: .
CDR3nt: TGTGCCAGCAGCCTAGCTACGTCGAGTATCTCCGGAAACACCATATATTTT
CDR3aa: CASSLATSSISGNTIYF

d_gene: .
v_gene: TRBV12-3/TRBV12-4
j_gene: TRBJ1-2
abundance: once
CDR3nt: TGTGCCAGCAGGGTGACAGGCCTTAACTATGGCTACACCTTC
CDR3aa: CASRVTGLNYGYTF

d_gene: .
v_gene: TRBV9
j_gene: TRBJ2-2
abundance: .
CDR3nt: TGTGCCAGCAGCCCAGGGGTAGAGTCCGGGGAGCTGTTTTTT
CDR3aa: CASSPGVESGELFF

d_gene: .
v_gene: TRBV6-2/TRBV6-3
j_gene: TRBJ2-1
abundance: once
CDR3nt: TGTGCCAGCAGGGACAGCACCTACAATGAGCAGTTCTTC
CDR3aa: CASRDSTYNEQFF

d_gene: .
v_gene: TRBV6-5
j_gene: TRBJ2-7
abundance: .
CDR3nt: TGTGCCAGCAGTTACTCTTTTGGGACGGCGGAGGCCTACGAGCAGTACTTC
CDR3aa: CASSYSFGTAEAYEQYF

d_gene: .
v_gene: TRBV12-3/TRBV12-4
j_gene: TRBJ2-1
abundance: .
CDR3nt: TGTGCCAGCAGTTTAGCTATAGGCGGCTTAGTCCCGGTGAATGAGCAGTTCTTC
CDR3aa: CASSLAIGGLVPVNEQFF

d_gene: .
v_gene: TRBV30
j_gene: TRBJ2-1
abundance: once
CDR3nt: TGTGCCTGGGGGGTCGGTTCGGGAGATGAGCAGTTCTTC
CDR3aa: CAWGVGSGDEQFF

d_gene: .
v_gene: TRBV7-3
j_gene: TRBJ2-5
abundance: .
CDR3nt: TGTGCCAGCAGCCCTAGGAGGGGGGGAGAGACCCAGTACTTC
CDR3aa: CASSPRRGGETQYF

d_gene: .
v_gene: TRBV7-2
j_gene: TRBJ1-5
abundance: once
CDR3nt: TGTGCCAGCAGCCCCTTTGCGGGGAATCAGCCCCAGCATTTT
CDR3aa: CASSPFAGNQPQHF

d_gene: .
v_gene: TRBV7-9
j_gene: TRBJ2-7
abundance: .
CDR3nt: TGTGCCAGCAGGCTGATGGAGAGCTCCTACGAGCAGTACTTC
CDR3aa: CASRLMESSYEQYF

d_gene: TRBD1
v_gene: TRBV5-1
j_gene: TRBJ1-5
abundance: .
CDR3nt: TGCGCCAGCAGCTTGGGGGGACAGGGAGTCAATCAGCCCCAGCATTTT
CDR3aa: CASSLGGQGVNQPQHF

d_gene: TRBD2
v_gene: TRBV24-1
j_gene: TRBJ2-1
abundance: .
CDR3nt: TGTGCCACCAGTGACGGGGGGAGTTCGGAGAATGAGCAGTTCTTC
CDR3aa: CATSDGGSSENEQFF

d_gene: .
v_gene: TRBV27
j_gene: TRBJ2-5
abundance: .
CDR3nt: TGTGCCAGCAGCCAGTCCTATACTAGTATGATGGAGACCCAGTACTTC
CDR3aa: CASSQSYTSMMETQYF

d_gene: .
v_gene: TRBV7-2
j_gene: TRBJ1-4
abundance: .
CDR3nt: TGTGCCAGCAGCTACTCGGCGGGGCAGCGTAATGAAAAACTGTTTTTT
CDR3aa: CASSYSAGQRNEKLFF

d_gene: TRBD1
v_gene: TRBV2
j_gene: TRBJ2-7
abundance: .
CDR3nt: TGTGCCAGCAGTCCGCGGACAGGGTTCTACGAGCAGTACTTC
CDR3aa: CASSPRTGFYEQYF

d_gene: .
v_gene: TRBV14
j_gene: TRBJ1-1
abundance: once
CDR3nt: TGTGCCAGCAGCCAAGATCTGTGGAAGGGGAGAACTGAAGCTTTCTTT
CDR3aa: CASSQDLWKGRTEAFF

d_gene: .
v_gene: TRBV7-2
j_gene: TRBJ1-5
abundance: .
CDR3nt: TGTGCCAGCAGCTTAGAGAAGTATAGCAATCAGCCCCAGCATTTT
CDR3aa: CASSLEKYSNQPQHF

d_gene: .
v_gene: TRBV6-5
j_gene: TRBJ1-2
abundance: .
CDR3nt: TGTGCCAGCAGTTACTCGAACAGGGAAGGTTATGGCTACACCTTC
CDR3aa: CASSYSNREGYGYTF

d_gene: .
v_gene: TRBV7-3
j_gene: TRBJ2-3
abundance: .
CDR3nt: TGTGCCAGCAGCTTAGGGGTGGAACAGGCGGGCACAGATACGCAGTATTTT
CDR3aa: CASSLGVEQAGTDTQYF

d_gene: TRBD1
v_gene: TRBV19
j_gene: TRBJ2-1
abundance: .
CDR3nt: TGTGCCAGTAGCCCCCCCCACAGGGGTGAGCAGTTCTTC
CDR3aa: CASSPPHRGEQFF

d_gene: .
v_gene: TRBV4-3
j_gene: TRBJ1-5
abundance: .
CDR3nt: TGCGCCAGCAGCCAACAGGGAGGTCAGCCCCAGCATTTT
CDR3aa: CASSQQGGQPQHF

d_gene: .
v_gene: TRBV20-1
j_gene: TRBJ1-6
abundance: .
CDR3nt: TGCAGTTTCGGCAGATCCAATTCACCCCTCCACTTT
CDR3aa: CSFGRSNSPLHF

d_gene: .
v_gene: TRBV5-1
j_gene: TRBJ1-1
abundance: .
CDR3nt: TGCGCCAGCAGCCTCCTAGGGGCGGATAACACTGAAGCTTTCTTT
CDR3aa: CASSLLGADNTEAFF

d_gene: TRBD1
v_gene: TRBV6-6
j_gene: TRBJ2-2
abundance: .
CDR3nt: TGTGCCAGCAGTCCTGGACAGGGGGCCGCCGGGGAGCTGTTTTTT
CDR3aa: CASSPGQGAAGELFF

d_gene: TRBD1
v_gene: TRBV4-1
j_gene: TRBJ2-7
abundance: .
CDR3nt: TGCGCCAGCAGCAGGACAGGGGGCACCTACGAGCAGTACTTC
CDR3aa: CASSRTGGTYEQYF

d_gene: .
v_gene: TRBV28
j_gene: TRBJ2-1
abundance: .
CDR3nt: TGTGCCAGCAGTACCGGGGACTGGGAACACTACAATGAGCAGTTCTTC
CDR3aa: CASSTGDWEHYNEQFF

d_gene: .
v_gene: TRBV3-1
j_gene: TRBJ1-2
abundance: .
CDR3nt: TGTGCCAGCAGCCTGAGTGGGGTCGTCGGCGGCTACACCTTC
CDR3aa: CASSLSGVVGGYTF

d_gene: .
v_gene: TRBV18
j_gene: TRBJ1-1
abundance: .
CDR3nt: TGTGCCAGCTCTCCCTTGGGCCGAACTATACGGAACACTGAAGCTTTCTTT
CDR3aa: CASSPLGRTIRNTEAFF

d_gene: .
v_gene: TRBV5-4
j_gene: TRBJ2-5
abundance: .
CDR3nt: TGTGCCAGCAGCAAACAAGAGACCCAGTACTTC
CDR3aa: CASSKQETQYF

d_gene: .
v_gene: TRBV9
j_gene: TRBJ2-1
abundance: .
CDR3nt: TGTGCCAGCAGCTTTGACCCCTACAATGAGCAGTTCTTC
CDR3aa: CASSFDPYNEQFF

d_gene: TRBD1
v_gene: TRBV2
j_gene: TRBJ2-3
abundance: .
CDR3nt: TGTGCCACCAGGCGGGACAGGGGAAGCACAGATACGCAGTATTTT
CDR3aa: CATRRDRGSTDTQYF

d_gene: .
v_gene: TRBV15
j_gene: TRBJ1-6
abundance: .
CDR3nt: TGTGCCACCAGCAGAGATCGGAATGTAAAGGGATCACCCCTCCACTTT
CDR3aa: CATSRDRNVKGSPLHF

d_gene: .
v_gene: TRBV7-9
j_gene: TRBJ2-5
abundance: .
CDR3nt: TGTGCCAGCAGCCTAGGCTTGCGGCAAGAGACCCAGTACTTC
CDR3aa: CASSLGLRQETQYF

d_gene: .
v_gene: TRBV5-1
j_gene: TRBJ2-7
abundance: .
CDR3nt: TGCGCCAGCAGCTTGAGGTCGGGTCTAGCGCCCGAGCAGTACTTC
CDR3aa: CASSLRSGLAPEQYF

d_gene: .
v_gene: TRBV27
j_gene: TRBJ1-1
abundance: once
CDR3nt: TGTGCCAGCAGTTTAATTCCGGGGCAGGGGAACACTGAAGCTTTCTTT
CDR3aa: CASSLIPGQGNTEAFF

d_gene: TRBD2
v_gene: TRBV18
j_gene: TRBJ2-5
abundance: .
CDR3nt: TGTGCCAGCTCACCAGAATATTCGGGAGGAGAGACCCAGTACTTC
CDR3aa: CASSPEYSGGETQYF

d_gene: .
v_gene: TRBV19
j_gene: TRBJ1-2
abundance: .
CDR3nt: TGTGCCAGTTTCGACTATGGCTACACCTTC
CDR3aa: CASFDYGYTF

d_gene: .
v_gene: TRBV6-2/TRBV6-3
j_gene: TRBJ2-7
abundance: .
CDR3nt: TGTGCCAGCAGCGAGGCCGGGACTCAAGCCTACGAGCAGTACTTC
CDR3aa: CASSEAGTQAYEQYF

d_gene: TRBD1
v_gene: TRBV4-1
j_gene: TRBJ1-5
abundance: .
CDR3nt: TGCGCCAGCAGCCTCATATTCCTGGACGCTCCGGGACAGCTCCAGCATTTT
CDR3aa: CASSLIFLDAPGQLQHF

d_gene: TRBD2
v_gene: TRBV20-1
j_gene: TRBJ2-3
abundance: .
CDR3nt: TGCAGTGCTACACTAGCGGGAGGGACCACAGATACGCAGTATTTT
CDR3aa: CSATLAGGTTDTQYF

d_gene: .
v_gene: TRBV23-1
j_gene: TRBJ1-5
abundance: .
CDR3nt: TGCGCCAGCAATCAACTGTTTCGAAGGGGCAATCAGCCCCAGCATTTT
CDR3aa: CASNQLFRRGNQPQHF

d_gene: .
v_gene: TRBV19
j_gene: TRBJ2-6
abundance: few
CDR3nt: TGTGCCAGTAGTATAGGTAGGGACCCTGGGGCCAACGTCCTGACTTTC
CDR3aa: CASSIGRDPGANVLTF

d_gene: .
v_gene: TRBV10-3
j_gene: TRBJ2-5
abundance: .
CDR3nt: TGTGCCATCAGTGAGAGGGACGTCGAGACCCAGTACTTC
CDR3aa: CAISERDVETQYF

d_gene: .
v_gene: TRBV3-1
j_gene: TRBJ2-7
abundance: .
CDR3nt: TGTGCCAGCAGCCAAGATATCGGCAGGGGATCCTACGAGCAGTACTTC
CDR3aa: CASSQDIGRGSYEQYF

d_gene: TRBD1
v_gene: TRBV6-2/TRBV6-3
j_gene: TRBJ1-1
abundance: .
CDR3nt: TGTGCCAGCAGTTACCCGGGACAGCCGAACACTGAAGCTTTCTTT
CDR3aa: CASSYPGQPNTEAFF

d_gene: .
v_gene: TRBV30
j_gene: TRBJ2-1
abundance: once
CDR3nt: TGTGCCTCCTTGGGGGGGCACAATGAGCAGTTCTTC
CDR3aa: CASLGGHNEQFF

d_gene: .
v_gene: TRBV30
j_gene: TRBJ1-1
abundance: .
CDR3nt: TGTGCCTGGAGTCTCCCCCCGGTGAACACTGAAGCTTTCTTT
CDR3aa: CAWSLPPVNTEAFF